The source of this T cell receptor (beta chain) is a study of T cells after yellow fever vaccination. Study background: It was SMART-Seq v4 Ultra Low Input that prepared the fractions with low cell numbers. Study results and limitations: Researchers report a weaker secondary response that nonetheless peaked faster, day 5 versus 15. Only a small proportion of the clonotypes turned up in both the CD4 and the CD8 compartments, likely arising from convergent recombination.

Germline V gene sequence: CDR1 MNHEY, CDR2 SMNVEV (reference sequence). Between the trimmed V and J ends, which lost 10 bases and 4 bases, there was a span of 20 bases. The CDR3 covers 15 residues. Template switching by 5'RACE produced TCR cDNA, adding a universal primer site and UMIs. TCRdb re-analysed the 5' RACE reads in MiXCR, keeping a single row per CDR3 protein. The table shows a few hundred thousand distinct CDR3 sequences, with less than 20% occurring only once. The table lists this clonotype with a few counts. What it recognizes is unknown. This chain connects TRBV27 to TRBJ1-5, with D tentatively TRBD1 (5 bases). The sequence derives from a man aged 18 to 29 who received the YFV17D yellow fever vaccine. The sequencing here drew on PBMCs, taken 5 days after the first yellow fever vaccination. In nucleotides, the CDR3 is TGTGCCATCGGATCTTGGGACCCGCCGAATCAGCCCCAGCATTTT. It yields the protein CAIGSWDPPNQPQHF.